This is a list of T cell receptor beta chains from one sample in a study of T cell changes during pregnancy in multiple sclerosis. Only in-frame clones appear in the TCRdb table, and some are missing; sequencing was by immunoSEQ multiplex PCR. The data contain about 110,000 clones, around 93% of them singletons. This material consisted of peripheral blood, taken after pregnancy. The source is a female donor with multiple sclerosis, enrolled in a pregnancy study. Each CDR3 is given with its conserved first and last residue. The order of the fields is V gene, clone size, D gene, J gene, CDR3 DNA, CDR3 protein. D genes are given only for firm matches. Clone size, where shown, is once, few, many, or a class for clones that have expanded.

>TRBV10-3|NA|TRBD1|TRBJ2-2
TGTGCCATCAGGTCCGGGACAGCTGCCACCGGGGAGCTGTTTTTT
CAIRSGTAATGELFF
>TRBV9|NA|TRBD1|TRBJ2-2
TGTGCCAGCAGCACCCCGGGTGGGACAGGGTACACCGGGGAGCTGTTTTTT
CASSTPGGTGYTGELFF
>TRBV19|NA|TRBD2|TRBJ2-7
TGTGCCAGTAGTGGCACTGCTAGCGGGTCCTACGAGCAGTACTTC
CASSGTASGSYEQYF
>TRBV30|NA|NA|TRBJ2-2
TGTGCCTGGAGTGCAAGCTACACCGGGGAGCTGTTTTTT
CAWSASYTGELFF
>TRBV5-1|NA|NA|TRBJ1-4
TGCGCCAGCAGCCCCACAGGTTCCACTAATGAAAAACTGTTTTTT
CASSPTGSTNEKLFF
>TRBV9|NA|NA|TRBJ1-2
TGTGCCAGCAGCGTAACTCCCTCAGGGTATGGCTACACCTTC
CASSVTPSGYGYTF
>TRBV7-9|NA|TRBD2|TRBJ2-7
TGTGCCAGCAGGCCCGGGGGGGGGTCCTACGAGCAGTACTTC
CASRPGGGSYEQYF
>TRBV9|NA|NA|TRBJ1-4
TGTGCCAGCAGCGTAGACGGGACATTAGCAACTAATGAAAAACTGTTTTTT
CASSVDGTLATNEKLFF
>TRBV19|once|NA|TRBJ1-6
TGTGCCAGTAGTATTAAGATAACAGTCTATAATTCACCCCTCCACTTT
CASSIKITVYNSPLHF
>TRBV29-1|NA|NA|TRBJ2-4
TGCAGCGTGACAGTTTTAGCCAAAAACATTCAGTACTTC
CSVTVLAKNIQYF
>TRBV30|NA|TRBD2|TRBJ2-3
TGTGCCTGGAAGAGCGGGGGGGCCACGGCAGATACGCAGTATTTT
CAWKSGGATADTQYF
>TRBV2|NA|TRBD1|TRBJ2-7
TGTGCCAGCAATCTGGGACAGCCCTACGAGCAGTACTTC
CASNLGQPYEQYF
>TRBV9|NA|TRBD1|TRBJ1-3
TGTGCCAGCAGCGAGGGGTTGACCGGACAGGGAAAACCTGGAAACACCATATATTTT
CASSEGLTGQGKPGNTIYF
>TRBV5-4|NA|TRBD2|TRBJ2-1
TGTGCCAGCAGCTTTAGGACTAGCGCCTACTCCTACAATGAGCAGTTCTTC
CASSFRTSAYSYNEQFF
>TRBV6-5|NA|TRBD1|TRBJ1-2
TGTGCCAGCAGTTACTCGGCAGGGGGTGACTATGGCTACACCTTC
CASSYSAGGDYGYTF
>TRBV29-1|NA|NA|TRBJ2-5
TGCAGCGTTGATGGCAGGGCGGAGACCCAGTACTTC
CSVDGRAETQYF
>TRBV7-8|NA|TRBD2|TRBJ2-5
TGTGCCAGCAGCTTAGCAGGGCTAGCGGGGATCCAAGAGACCCAGTACTTC
CASSLAGLAGIQETQYF
>TRBV7-2|NA|NA|TRBJ1-6
TGTGCCAGCAGCTTAGCCGGCTCCTATAATTCACCCCTCCACTTT
CASSLAGSYNSPLHF
>TRBV19|NA|NA|TRBJ2-3
TGTGCCAGTAGTTTCGGGGGTAAGGGCACAGATACGCAGTATTTT
CASSFGGKGTDTQYF
>TRBV9|NA|NA|TRBJ2-1
TGTGCCAGCAGCGTTGGTGCTAGCTCCTACAATGAGCAGTTCTTC
CASSVGASSYNEQFF
>TRBV19|NA|TRBD1|TRBJ1-1
TGTGCCAGTAGTATGAGCAAGGGGGCAGGGCTGAACACTGAAGCTTTCTTT
CASSMSKGAGLNTEAFF
>TRBV7-8|NA|NA|TRBJ2-2
TGTGCCAGCATTACTGGGGGGGCTGGCACCGGGGAGCTGTTTTTT
CASITGGAGTGELFF
>TRBV9|NA|NA|TRBJ2-7
TGTGCCAGCACCCCTACACACCCGGAGGTCAACGAGCAGTACTTC
CASTPTHPEVNEQYF
>TRBV5-6|NA|TRBD2|TRBJ2-1
TGTGCCAGCAGCAAACCGACTAGCGGGCGGGATGAGCAGTTCTTC
CASSKPTSGRDEQFF
>TRBV6-1|NA|TRBD2|TRBJ2-3
TGTGCCAGCAGTGAAGGGTTAGCGGGGTATACGCAGTATTTT
CASSEGLAGYTQYF
>TRBV29-1|once|NA|TRBJ2-7
TGCAGCGTTGAAGAGGAGAGGGCAGGCACGTACGAGCAGTACTTC
CSVEEERAGTYEQYF
>TRBV9|NA|TRBD2|TRBJ2-3
TGTGCCAGCGCGGACCTAGCGGGAGCAGATACGCAGTATTTT
CASADLAGADTQYF
>TRBV5-1|NA|TRBD1|TRBJ2-3
TGCGCCAGCAGCTCCGGACAGGGTGCAGATACGCAGTATTTT
CASSSGQGADTQYF
>TRBV11-2|NA|TRBD1|TRBJ2-7
TGTGCCAGCAGTCGTACCGGGACAGGGACCCACGAGCAGTACTTC
CASSRTGTGTHEQYF
>TRBV25-1|few|NA|TRBJ2-7
TGTGCCAGCAGTGCCACTACACCTGGCGAGCAGTACTTC
CASSATTPGEQYF
>TRBV19|NA|TRBD1|TRBJ2-7
TGTGCCAGTAGTAGGAGGCCGGGACAGTCCTACGAGCAGTACTTC
CASSRRPGQSYEQYF
>TRBV9|few|NA|TRBJ1-2
TGTGCCAGCAGCGGGGGAGTTTTCCTTGGCGGCTACACCTTC
CASSGGVFLGGYTF
>TRBV29-1|NA|TRBD1|TRBJ2-1
TGCAGCGTTGACCGGACAGGGGCCTACAATGAGCAGTTCTTC
CSVDRTGAYNEQFF
>TRBV9|NA|NA|TRBJ2-5
TGTGCCAGCAGCTCCCAGGGGGGCCAAGAGACCCAGTACTTC
CASSSQGGQETQYF
>TRBV7-9|NA|TRBD1|TRBJ2-2
TGTGCCAGCCGGGACAGGGTTTTTGGGGACACCGGGGAGCTGTTTTTT
CASRDRVFGDTGELFF
>TRBV5-1|NA|NA|TRBJ1-4
TGCGCCAGCAGCTTGAGAGGAGGGAAGGATGAAAAACTGTTTTTT
CASSLRGGKDEKLFF
>TRBV11-2|NA|NA|TRBJ2-1
TGTGCCAGCAGCTTAGCCGCGGGACCCACAGATGAGCAGTTCTTC
CASSLAAGPTDEQFF
>TRBV25-1|NA|NA|TRBJ1-1
TGTGCCAGCAGTTCCCCGGGGGGGTATGGAGCTTTCTTT
CASSSPGGYGAFF
>TRBV5-4|NA|TRBD1|TRBJ2-7
TGTGCCAGCAGCTTCCTTCGACAGGGGGCTCACGAGCAGTACTTC
CASSFLRQGAHEQYF
>TRBV28|once|NA|TRBJ1-5
TGTGCCAGCAGTAACTCTGACAGGCTCGGTCAGCCCCAGCATTTT
CASSNSDRLGQPQHF
>TRBV30|NA|TRBD1|TRBJ2-3
TGTGCCTGGAAAAGACAGGGACGAGTAGATACGCAGTATTTT
CAWKRQGRVDTQYF
>TRBV4-1|NA|NA|TRBJ1-1
TGCGCCAGCAGCCAAGATCTCGCTAGAATTGAAGCTTTCTTT
CASSQDLARIEAFF
>TRBV29-1|NA|NA|TRBJ1-2
TGCAGCGTTGAACTGGCGGGGAACTATGGCTACACCTTC
CSVELAGNYGYTF
>TRBV6-5|NA|NA|TRBJ1-1
TGTGCCAGCAGTCAAGGGGAGGGAACTGAAGCTTTCTTT
CASSQGEGTEAFF
>TRBV6-1|NA|NA|TRBJ2-7
TGTGCCAGCATGGCAGGGGTTTCCTACGAGCAGTACTTC
CASMAGVSYEQYF
>TRBV6-1|NA|TRBD1|TRBJ2-7
TGTGCCAGCAGGGAATCCGGGACAGGGACCTACGAGCAGTACTTC
CASRESGTGTYEQYF